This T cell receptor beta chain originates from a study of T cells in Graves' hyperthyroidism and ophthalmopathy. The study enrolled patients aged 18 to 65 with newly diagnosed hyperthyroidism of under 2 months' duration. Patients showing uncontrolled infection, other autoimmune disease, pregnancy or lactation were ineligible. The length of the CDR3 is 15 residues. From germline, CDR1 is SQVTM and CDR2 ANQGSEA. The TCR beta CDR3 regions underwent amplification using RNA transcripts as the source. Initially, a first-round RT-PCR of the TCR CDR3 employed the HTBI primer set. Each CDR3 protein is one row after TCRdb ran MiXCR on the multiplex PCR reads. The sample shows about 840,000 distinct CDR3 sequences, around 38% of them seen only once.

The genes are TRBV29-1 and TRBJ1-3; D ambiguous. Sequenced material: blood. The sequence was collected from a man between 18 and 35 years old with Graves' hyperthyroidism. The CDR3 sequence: CSASSLGDSGNTIYF. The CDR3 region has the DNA TGCAGTGCCTCGAGCCTCGGAGACTCTGGAAACACCATATATTTT.